The 18 T cell receptor beta chains below come from one sample, sequenced in a study of metastatic and nonmetastatic thyroid tumors (dated by TCRdb to about 2020). Libraries were made using PCR. This sample was sequenced with an Illumina HiSeq 4000. Clones were called with MiXCR by TCRdb after fastp trimmed the public reads at Q25, and only in-frame beta chains were retained. The sample table contains roughly 90,000 clones; only one count was recorded for under 15% of them. The ten most abundant clones make up roughly 4% of the sample. Before undergoing thyroid surgery, none of the patients had been given any kind of treatment. Material for sequencing was blood. All receptors come from a female donor with papillary thyroid cancer or a benign thyroid nodule (not recorded which). Some clones in this sample may be carry-over from other donors' samples.

This clone showed up many times. V usage is TRBV11-1 and J usage is TRBJ2-1; tentatively, D is TRBD1 (6 bases). The CDR3 runs to 15 residues. Germline lookup yields CDR1 SGHAT and CDR2 FQDESV (reference sequence). The germline V and J ends were trimmed by 4 bases and 2 bases, with 12 bases remaining between them. The CDR3 is CASSSPGAAYNEQFF. The CDR3 nucleotides read TGTGCCAGCAGCTCTCCAGGGGCAGCCTACAATGAGCAGTTCTTC. The full variable domain, with the rest looked up from reference TRBV11-1 and TRBJ2-1, is EAEVAQSPRYKITEKSQAVAFWCDPISGHATLYWYRQILGQGPELLVQFQDESVVDDSQLPKDRFSAERLKGVDSTLKIQPAELGDSAMYLCASSSPGAAYNEQFFGPGTRLTVL.

This clone was seen many times. V usage is TRBV11-2 and J usage is TRBJ2-1, with D maybe TRBD1 (6 bases). There are 14 residues in the CDR3. V was pared by 3 bases and J by 4 bases, with 10 bases between. Germline V CDR1 and CDR2: SGHAT, FQNNGV. The CDR3 loop is CASSLGAGYNEQFF. The CDR3 coding sequence is TGTGCCAGCAGCTTGGGGGCTGGGTACAATGAGCAGTTCTTC.

This clone was seen at least ten times. The CDR3 nucleotides are TGTGCCAGCAGCCAAGAATTAGCGGGGTCCACAGATACGCAGTATTTT. Its translation is CASSQELAGSTDTQYF. The chain uses TRBV4-2 and TRBJ2-3; 8 positions match TRBD2. The germline V gene encodes CDR1 LGHNA and CDR2 YNFKEQ. CDR3 length equals 16 residues. With 0 bases clipped from V and 2 bases from J, the junction kept 4 bases outside the gene matches.

Regarding this clone: Being one base from a much bigger clone, this may be a read error. The CDR3 sequence: CASSQRQGGTNEKLFF. The CDR3 DNA is TGTGCCAGTAGTCAACGACAGGGCGGAACTAATGAAAAACTGTTTTTT. The chain links TRBV19 to TRBJ1-4; TRBD1 agrees at 7 bases. This CDR3 is 16 amino acids long. Per the germline V gene, CDR1 is LNHDA and CDR2 is SQIVND (reference sequence). J gave up 1 base and V 5 bases, and 7 bases lay outside the gene matches. Using reference TRBV19 and TRBJ1-4 for the parts outside the CDR3, the full variable domain is DGGITQSPKYLFRKEGQNVTLSCEQNLNHDAMYWYRQDPGQGLRLIYYSQIVNDFQKGDIAEGYSVSREKKESFPLTVTSAQKNPTAFYLCASSQRQGGTNEKLFFGSGTQLSVL.

Concerning this clone itself: With a much larger clone just one base away, this may be a read error. J is TRBJ2-2 and V is TRBV19; D is undetermined. CDR3 length: 13 amino acids. Germline V gene lookup returns CDR1 LNHDA and CDR2 SQIVND (reference sequence). CDR3 loop: CSSNSADTGELFF. Here the CDR3 DNA reads TGTTCCAGTAACTCGGCAGACACCGGGGAGCTGTTTTTT. Filled out from reference TRBV19 and TRBJ2-2, the complete variable domain reads DGGITQSPKYLFRKEGQNVTLSCEQNLNHDAMYWYRQDPGQGLRLIYYSQIVNDFQKGDIAEGYSVSREKKESFPLTVTSAQKNPTAFYLCSSNSADTGELFFGEGSRLTVL.

At least ten counts were recorded for this clone. The CDR3 DNA reads as TGTGCCACCAGTGATTTTGAGGGTACCTACGAGCAGTACTTC. Translating it yields CATSDFEGTYEQYF. The genes are TRBV24-1 and TRBJ2-7, with TRBD2 as a possible D gene (5 bases). The CDR3 totals 14 residues. Germline V gene data show CDR1 as KGHDR and CDR2 as SFDVKD. The V and J ends lost 1 base and 2 bases respectively, with 8 bases between them.

In this sample, this clone turned up many times. The CDR3 reads CASSLVWRTDRYEQYF. The DNA of the CDR3 is TGTGCCAGCAGCTTGGTCTGGAGGACAGACCGCTACGAGCAGTACTTC. The gene calls are TRBV5-6 and TRBJ2-7; D may be TRBD1 (6 bases). The CDR3 is made up of 16 amino acids. The germline gives CDR1 SGHDT, CDR2 YYEEEE. Trimming removed 0 bases at V and 3 bases at J, with 16 bases between.

This clone appeared a few times. At one of its ends the junction is not consistent with the germline gene, which may arise from a read error. V usage is TRBV28 and J usage is TRBJ1-2; TRBD1 aligns across 7 bases. Germline V gene data show CDR1 as MDHEN and CDR2 as SYDVKM. The CDR3 is 17 residues long. The CDR3 spells CASSLGRGFQYNYGYNF. The DNA of the CDR3 is TGTGCCAGCAGTTTGGGCAGGGGGTTCCAGTATAACTATGGATACAACTTC.

The J gene is TRBJ1-2, the V gene TRBV5-4; a possible D gene is TRBD1 (5 bases). The CDR3 has 15 residues. The V end was cut by 4 bases, the J end by 4 bases, with 17 bases between. The V gene's germline CDR1 is SGHNT and CDR2 YYREEE (reference sequence). For the CDR3, the DNA is TGTGCCAGCAGCCCCGAGTGGGGCCTGGGCTATGGCTACACCTTC. As protein: CASSPEWGLGYGYTF.

This clone was found many times. The chain is built from TRBV19 and TRBJ1-1; D may be TRBD1 (6 bases). The germline V gene encodes CDR1 LNHDA and CDR2 SQIVND (reference sequence). The germline V and J ends were trimmed by 8 bases and 3 bases, with 22 bases remaining between them. The CDR3 spans 16 residues. In DNA, the CDR3 is TGTGCCAGTTCGCAGGGGTCTTGGGCCTGGGACACTGAAGCTTTCTTT. Translation: CASSQGSWAWDTEAFF.

Only a few counts were recorded for this clone. The chain combines TRBV6-1 with TRBJ2-5; D gene uncertain. The CDR3 is 13 residues long. Trimming took off 10 bases at V and 5 bases at J, with 17 bases between the two ends. CDR1 and CDR2 from the germline V gene are MNHNS and SASEGT. The CDR3 loop is CANNTLEEETQYF. DNA of the CDR3: TGTGCCAACAACACCCTCGAGGAGGAGACCCAGTACTTC.

This clone has a count of ten or more. The CDR3 loop is CSARPGGETQYF. CDR3 nucleotides: TGCAGTGCGCGACCAGGGGGAGAGACCCAGTACTTC. V gene TRBV20-1 combines with J gene TRBJ2-5; 7 bases map to TRBD1. The V gene's germline CDR1 is DFQATT and CDR2 SNEGSKA (reference sequence). The CDR3 runs to 12 residues. V was pared by 6 bases and J by 4 bases, with 5 bases of the junction left unmatched.

This clone was seen many times. The chain is built from TRBV19 and TRBJ1-6; D gene ambiguous. Trimming removed 5 bases at V and 3 bases at J, with 5 bases between. CDR1 is LNHDA, CDR2 SQIVND, per germline (reference sequence). There are 13 residues in the CDR3. CDR3 nucleotides: TGTGCCAGTAGTGCGGGCTATAATTCACCCCTCCACTTT. This gives the protein CASSAGYNSPLHF.

This clone was seen repeatedly, ten times or more. The chain links TRBV12-3 or TRBV12-4 to TRBJ2-1; D is undetermined. V lost 5 bases and J 1 base, leaving 18 bases between the germline ends. The length of the CDR3 is 17 residues. The CDR3 here is CASSAPGGYQSYNEQFF. CDR3 nucleotides: TGTGCCAGCAGTGCCCCAGGCGGCTACCAATCCTACAATGAGCAGTTCTTC.

This clone was recorded many times. V usage is TRBV6-2 or TRBV6-3 and J usage is TRBJ1-2; 9 bases align to TRBD1. The V gene end was trimmed by 5 bases and the J gene end by 4 bases; junction bases not matched to a gene: 14. Germline assignment: CDR1 MNHEY and CDR2 SVGEGT. This CDR3 spans 17 amino acids. The CDR3, as DNA: TGTGCCAGCAGTCACCGATTAACAGGGGGCGGTTTCTATGGCTACACCTTC. It translates to CASSHRLTGGGFYGYTF.

The sample holds many counts of this clone. The gene calls are TRBV6-2 or TRBV6-3 and TRBJ2-2; 10 bases map to TRBD2. V trimming: 5 bases; J trimming: 3 bases; junction bases outside the gene matches: 6. In germline, CDR1 is MNHEY, CDR2 SVGEGT. This CDR3 is 16 amino acids long. CDR3 amino acids: CASSGPAGGHTGELFF. The CDR3 nucleotides are TGTGCCAGCAGTGGCCCAGCGGGGGGGCACACCGGGGAGCTGTTTTTT.

As to this clone: This may come from a read error, since a much larger clone is one base off. This sample also contains other DNA sequences that code for the same CDR3. This sequence joins TRBV5-1 and TRBJ1-1; no clear D. The CDR3 spans 14 residues. Trimming took 7 bases from V and 1 from J, leaving 14 bases between them. Per the germline V gene, CDR1 is SGHRS and CDR2 is YFSETQ. CDR3 amino acids: CASGETGSNTEAFF. DNA for the CDR3: TGCGCCAGCGGGGAGACGGGGTCGAACACTGAAGCTTTCTTT.

This clone was seen at least ten times. The chain links TRBV19 to TRBJ1-3; D remains unclear. Trimming took off 4 bases at V and 0 bases at J, with 10 bases between the two ends. CDR1 is LNHDA and CDR2 is SQIVND in the germline V gene (reference sequence). The CDR3 loop spans 15 amino acids. The CDR3 spells CASSSTGSSGNTIYF. The DNA for the CDR3 is TGTGCCAGTAGTAGCACTGGAAGCTCTGGAAACACCATATATTTT. Complete variable domain (other parts from reference TRBV19 and TRBJ1-3): DGGITQSPKYLFRKEGQNVTLSCEQNLNHDAMYWYRQDPGQGLRLIYYSQIVNDFQKGDIAEGYSVSREKKESFPLTVTSAQKNPTAFYLCASSSTGSSGNTIYFGEGSWLTVV.